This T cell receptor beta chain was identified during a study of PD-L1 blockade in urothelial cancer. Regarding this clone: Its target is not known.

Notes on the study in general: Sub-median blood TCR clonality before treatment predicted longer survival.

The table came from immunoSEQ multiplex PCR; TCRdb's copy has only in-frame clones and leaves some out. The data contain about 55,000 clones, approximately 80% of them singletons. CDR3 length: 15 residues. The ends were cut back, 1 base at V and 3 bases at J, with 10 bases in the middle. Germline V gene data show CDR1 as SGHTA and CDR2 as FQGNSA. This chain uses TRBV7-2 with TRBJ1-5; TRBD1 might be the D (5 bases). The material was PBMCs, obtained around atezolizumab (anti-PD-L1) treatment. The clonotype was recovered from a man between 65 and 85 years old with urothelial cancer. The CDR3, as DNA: TGTGCCAGCAGCTTAGAGTGGGGGGTCAATCAGCCCCAGCATTTT. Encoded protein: CASSLEWGVNQPQHF.